The source of this T cell receptor beta chain is a study of radiation and T cells in renal cell carcinoma. Study overall: Nephrectomy followed 15 Gy stereotactic body radiation by 4 weeks. Findings and caveats of the study: From baseline, blood top tumor clonotypes peaked at 2 weeks post-radiation. Without pretreatment biopsies, baseline tumor clonotype presence was undetermined.

A note on this clone: Its antigen remains unknown.

Germline values: CDR1 SEHNR, CDR2 FQNEAQ (reference sequence). CDR3 length: 13 amino acids. After removal of 4 bases from V and 5 bases from J, the junction contained 4 bases not matched to a gene. The assay was immunoSEQ multiplex PCR, and TCRdb's table has in-frame clones only and misses some. Of roughly 100,000 clones listed, under 90% were seen once; the top ten hold 5% to 6.5%. The time point denotes: baseline pretreatment blood. Treatment: 15 Gy SBRT to primary tumor, nephrectomy 4 weeks later. Serial blood draws occurred at baseline and 2 and 4 weeks post-SBRT. The specimen comprised blood, sampled from a patient whose treatment included radiotherapy and nephrectomy. The TCR was taken from a man aged 60 to 69 with renal cell carcinoma. The chain has TRBV7-9 and TRBJ1-2; 7 positions agree with TRBD1. CDR3 sequence: CASSSTGAYGYTF. The CDR3 DNA sequence: TGTGCCAGCAGCTCTACAGGGGCGTATGGCTACACCTTC.